This entry features one T cell receptor (beta chain) sequence. Antigen unknown. This entry is derived from a study of OX40 agonist ivuxolimab in advanced cancers. Looking at the study overall: A diagnosis of hepatocellular carcinoma, melanoma, renal cell or head and neck cancer was present in dose-escalation patients.

General observations from the study: Both blood CD4+ and CD8+ T cells showed clonal growth by week 6 at 0.1 to 3.0 mg/kg.

Sampling of blood occurred at baseline, cycle 4 day 1, and cycle 7 day 1. This CDR3 is 14 amino acids long. Trimming removed 4 bases from V and 6 bases from J; junction bases left unmatched: 5. CDR1 is SGHVS and CDR2 is FNYEAQ in the germline V gene. Generated by immunoSEQ multiplex PCR, the TCRdb table keeps only in-frame clones and is missing some. The sample includes tens of thousands of clones, 80% to 95% seen only once; the top ten take under 15%. The J gene is TRBJ2-1, the V gene TRBV7-6; 8 bases match TRBD1. The material sequenced was CD4+ or CD8+ T cells sorted from blood, taken in a trial of the OX40 agonist ivuxolimab. This TCR derives from an adult with an advanced solid tumor such as melanoma, head and neck, liver or kidney cancer. The CDR3 loop reads CASSSAGQGNEQFF. The CDR3 region has the DNA TGTGCCAGCAGCTCCGCCGGACAGGGCAATGAGCAGTTCTTC. Together with reference TRBV7-6 and TRBJ2-1, the CDR3 gives the full variable domain: GAGVSQSPRYKVTKRGQDVALRCDPISGHVSLYWYRQALGQGPEFLTYFNYEAQQDKSGLPNDRFSAERPEGSISTLTIQRTEQRDSAMYRCASSSAGQGNEQFFGPGTRLTVL.